This T cell receptor (beta chain) is drawn from a study of shared clonotypes between healthy human individuals. The overall study: Per-donor plates numbered three CD4 naive, three CD4 memory, two CD8 naive and one CD8 memory.

CDR1 is LNHDA and CDR2 is SQIVND in the germline V gene (reference sequence). The CDR3 extends over 17 amino acids. The ends lost 5 bases at V and 5 bases at J; junction bases unmatched: 12. Each replicate PCR on the sorted subsets used approximately 180 ng DNA (roughly 27,000 T cell genomes). TCRdb keeps only in-frame clones here, not all; method: immunoSEQ multiplex PCR. Here the sample spans roughly 520,000 clones, roughly 95% being singletons. This chain joins TRBV19 and TRBJ2-5, with 12 bases aligning to TRBD1. The clonotype was recovered from a woman aged 25-40 years in good health. Sample: naive CD4+ T cells sorted from blood. Subset reported: CD45RA+ positively selected. This CDR3 is CASSPGGQGARWETQYF. The CDR3 DNA follows: TGTGCCAGTAGTCCAGGGGGACAGGGGGCGAGGTGGGAGACCCAGTACTTC.